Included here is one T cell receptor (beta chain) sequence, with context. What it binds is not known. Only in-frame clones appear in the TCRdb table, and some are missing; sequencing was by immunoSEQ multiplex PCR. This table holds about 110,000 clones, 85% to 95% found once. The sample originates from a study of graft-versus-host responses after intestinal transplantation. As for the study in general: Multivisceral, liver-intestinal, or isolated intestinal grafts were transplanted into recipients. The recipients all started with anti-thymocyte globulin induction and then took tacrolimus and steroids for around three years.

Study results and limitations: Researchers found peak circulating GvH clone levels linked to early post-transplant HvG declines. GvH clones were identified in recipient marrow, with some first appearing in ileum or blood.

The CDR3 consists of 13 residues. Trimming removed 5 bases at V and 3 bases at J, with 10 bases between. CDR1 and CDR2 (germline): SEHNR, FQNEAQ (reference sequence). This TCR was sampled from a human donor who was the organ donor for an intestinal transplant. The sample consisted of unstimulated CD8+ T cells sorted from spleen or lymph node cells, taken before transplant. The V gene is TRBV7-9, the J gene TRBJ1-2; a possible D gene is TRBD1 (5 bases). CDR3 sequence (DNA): TGTGCCAGCAGCGGCCCGGGACACTATGGCTACACCTTC. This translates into CASSGPGHYGYTF. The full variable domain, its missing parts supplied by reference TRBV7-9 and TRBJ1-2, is DTGVSQNPRHKITKRGQNVTFRCDPISEHNRLYWYRQTLGQGPEFLTYFQNEAQLEKSRLLSDRFSAERPKGSFSTLEIQRTEQGDSAMYLCASSGPGHYGYTFGSGTRLTVV.